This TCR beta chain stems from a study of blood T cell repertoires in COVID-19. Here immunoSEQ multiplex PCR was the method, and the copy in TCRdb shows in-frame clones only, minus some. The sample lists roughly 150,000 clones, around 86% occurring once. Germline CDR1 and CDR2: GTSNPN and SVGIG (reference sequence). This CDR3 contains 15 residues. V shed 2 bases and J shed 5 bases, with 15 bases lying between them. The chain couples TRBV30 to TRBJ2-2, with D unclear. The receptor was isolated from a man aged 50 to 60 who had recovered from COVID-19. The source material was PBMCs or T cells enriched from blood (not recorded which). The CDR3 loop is CAWSRHIDTTGELFF. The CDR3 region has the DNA TGTGCCTGGAGTCGGCATATCGACACTACCGGGGAGCTGTTTTTT. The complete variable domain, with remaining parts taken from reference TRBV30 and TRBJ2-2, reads SQTIHQWPATLVQPVGSPLSLECTVEGTSNPNLYWYRQAAGRGLQLLFYSVGIGQISSEVPQNLSASRPQDRQFILSSKKLLLSDSGFYLCAWSRHIDTTGELFFGEGSRLTVL.